This is a list of T cell receptor beta chains from one sample in a study of blood T cells in healthy people across ages. Using its own MiXCR run on the 5' RACE reads, TCRdb lists one record per CDR3 protein. Of 550,000 to 650,000 distinct CDR3 sequences in the sample, about a quarter were seen once. The same data also went into a second study, on T cells of mothers and their children.

The sequenced sample consisted of blood. The origin of the receptors is a boy aged 2 to 10 in good health. CDR3s include the opening cysteine and the closing phenylalanine or tryptophan. The D gene is left open where the match is weak. Expanded clones get a size class; other rows say once, few or many, or leave the size out.

J: TRBJ1-2
D: TRBD1
size: few
V: TRBV6-6
CDR3: CASRPQGARDHGYTF
DNA: TGTGCCAGCAGACCACAGGGGGCCAGGGACCATGGCTACACCTTC

J: TRBJ1-5
D: -
size: few
V: TRBV7-9
CDR3: CASSLEGGGQPQHF
DNA: TGTGCCAGCAGCTTAGAAGGTGGTGGTCAGCCCCAGCATTTT

J: TRBJ2-3
D: TRBD2
size: -
V: TRBV7-2
CDR3: CASSSGRGGGTFITDTQYF
DNA: TGTGCCAGCAGCTCCGGACGGGGGGGCGGAACCTTCATCACAGATACGCAGTATTTT

J: TRBJ2-3
D: -
size: -
V: TRBV4-3
CDR3: CASSQPRVLAYTQYF
DNA: TGCGCCAGCAGCCAGCCCCGTGTCCTCGCGTATACGCAGTATTTT

J: TRBJ1-6
D: -
size: -
V: TRBV12-3/TRBV12-4
CDR3: CASGTGTLPFNNSPLHF
DNA: TGTGCCAGCGGGACCGGGACCCTACCTTTTAATAATTCACCCCTCCACTTT

J: TRBJ2-3
D: -
size: -
V: TRBV13
CDR3: CASSPGSANTQYF
DNA: TGTGCCAGCAGCCCCGGCTCCGCGAATACGCAGTATTTT

J: TRBJ2-7
D: TRBD2
size: few
V: TRBV20-1
CDR3: CSARDPLAGIYEQYF
DNA: TGCAGTGCTAGAGATCCCCTAGCGGGAATATACGAGCAGTACTTC

J: TRBJ1-1
D: -
size: few
V: TRBV5-1
CDR3: CASSLEPPAAFF
DNA: TGCGCCAGCAGCTTGGAACCCCCGGCCGCTTTCTTT

J: TRBJ2-7
D: TRBD1
size: -
V: TRBV7-6
CDR3: CASSSSRDRGPYEQYF
DNA: TGTGCCAGCAGCTCGTCCCGGGACAGGGGCCCCTACGAGCAGTACTTC

J: TRBJ2-3
D: TRBD2
size: few
V: TRBV10-3
CDR3: CAISTRLAGVGDTQYF
DNA: TGTGCCATCAGTACCAGACTAGCGGGAGTCGGAGATACGCAGTATTTT

J: TRBJ2-3
D: -
size: -
V: TRBV7-3
CDR3: CASSTRSGSSTDTQYF
DNA: TGTGCCAGCAGCACACGATCCGGCAGTAGCACAGATACGCAGTATTTT

J: TRBJ1-1
D: -
size: -
V: TRBV30
CDR3: CAWSVDRGAPAFF
DNA: TGTGCCTGGAGTGTAGATAGGGGCGCCCCGGCTTTCTTT

J: TRBJ2-3
D: TRBD2
size: few
V: TRBV7-2
CDR3: CASRTPLAGFTDTQYF
DNA: TGTGCCAGCAGGACACCGCTAGCGGGGTTCACAGATACGCAGTATTTT

J: TRBJ1-1
D: -
size: -
V: TRBV6-5
CDR3: CASSYFGNTEAFF
DNA: TGTGCCAGCAGTTACTTCGGGAACACTGAAGCTTTCTTT

J: TRBJ2-1
D: -
size: -
V: TRBV11-2
CDR3: CATKLIDLLPSSYNEQFF
DNA: TGTGCCACCAAGCTTATAGATTTACTCCCCAGCTCCTACAATGAGCAGTTCTTC

J: TRBJ2-7
D: -
size: -
V: TRBV4-1
CDR3: CASSLTPPGDSNYEQYF
DNA: TGCGCCAGCAGCCTTACTCCCCCAGGGGACTCAAACTACGAGCAGTACTTC

J: TRBJ2-1
D: TRBD2
size: -
V: TRBV20-1
CDR3: CSVKRGGNNEQFF
DNA: TGCAGTGTAAAGCGGGGGGGAAACAATGAGCAGTTCTTC

J: TRBJ1-6
D: -
size: -
V: TRBV3-1
CDR3: CASSQEIGLNSPLHF
DNA: TGTGCCAGCAGCCAGGAAATAGGATTAAATTCACCCCTCCACTTT

J: TRBJ1-2
D: -
size: -
V: TRBV7-2
CDR3: CASSSNWGDGYTF
DNA: TGTGCCAGCAGCTCCAACTGGGGGGATGGCTACACCTTC

J: TRBJ2-7
D: TRBD1
size: -
V: TRBV10-1
CDR3: CASSRTGEWEQYF
DNA: TGCGCCAGCAGTCGGACAGGGGAATGGGAGCAGTACTTC

J: TRBJ1-1
D: TRBD1
size: many
V: TRBV20-1
CDR3: CSARRAGGMNTEAFF
DNA: TGCAGTGCTAGACGGGCAGGGGGAATGAACACTGAAGCTTTCTTT

J: TRBJ2-7
D: TRBD2
size: -
V: TRBV27
CDR3: CASSRLAGGTGHEQYF
DNA: TGTGCCAGCAGTAGGCTAGCGGGAGGAACAGGACACGAGCAGTACTTC

J: TRBJ2-3
D: -
size: -
V: TRBV11-2
CDR3: CASSLTAGPVGDTQYF
DNA: TGTGCCAGCAGCTTAACCGCGGGACCCGTGGGGGATACGCAGTATTTT

J: TRBJ2-5
D: -
size: -
V: TRBV28
CDR3: CASTPRRGVSQETQYF
DNA: TGTGCCAGCACTCCTCGACGGGGAGTGAGCCAAGAGACCCAGTACTTC

J: TRBJ2-1
D: -
size: few
V: TRBV28
CDR3: CASSFPGAPNEQFF
DNA: TGTGCCAGCAGTTTTCCCGGGGCGCCGAATGAGCAGTTCTTC

J: TRBJ1-1
D: -
size: -
V: TRBV29-1
CDR3: CSAQQGNSEAFF
DNA: TGCAGCGCCCAACAGGGAAACTCTGAAGCTTTCTTT

J: TRBJ2-3
D: TRBD2
size: -
V: TRBV10-3
CDR3: CAIGAGGTDTQYF
DNA: TGTGCCATCGGGGCGGGGGGCACAGATACGCAGTATTTT

J: TRBJ2-1
D: -
size: few
V: TRBV10-3
CDR3: CAISARLAFNEQFF
DNA: TGTGCCATCAGTGCGCGGCTAGCGTTCAATGAGCAGTTCTTC

J: TRBJ2-1
D: -
size: few
V: TRBV12-3/TRBV12-4
CDR3: CASSFQNNEQFF
DNA: TGTGCCAGCAGTTTCCAAAACAATGAGCAGTTCTTC

J: TRBJ2-5
D: -
size: few
V: TRBV9
CDR3: CASSTGTYSQETQYF
DNA: TGTGCCAGCAGCACCGGGACTTACTCACAAGAGACCCAGTACTTC

J: TRBJ2-7
D: TRBD2
size: -
V: TRBV7-2
CDR3: CASSLGGSGGVSYEQYF
DNA: TGTGCCAGCAGCTTAGGGGGTAGCGGGGGAGTATCCTACGAGCAGTACTTC

J: TRBJ2-5
D: TRBD2
size: -
V: TRBV3-1
CDR3: CASSLWTSQETQYF
DNA: TGTGCCAGCAGCCTCTGGACTAGCCAAGAGACCCAGTACTTC

J: TRBJ1-2
D: -
size: -
V: TRBV27
CDR3: CASSLSIGSNYGYTF
DNA: TGTGCCAGCAGTTTATCGATTGGTTCCAACTATGGCTACACCTTC

J: TRBJ1-6
D: -
size: few
V: TRBV7-6
CDR3: CASSLEGGTYNSPLHF
DNA: TGTGCCAGCAGCTTAGAAGGAGGGACATATAATTCACCCCTCCACTTT

J: TRBJ2-5
D: -
size: -
V: TRBV2
CDR3: CASSLEGRVVEQYF
DNA: TGTGCCAGCAGCCTGGAGGGCAGGGTCGTGGAGCAGTACTTC

J: TRBJ1-4
D: -
size: -
V: TRBV20-1
CDR3: CSARKAGTGTNEKLFF
DNA: TGCAGTGCTAGAAAGGCAGGGACCGGGACTAATGAAAAACTGTTTTTT

J: TRBJ1-1
D: -
size: few
V: TRBV4-3
CDR3: CASSGQGRVNTEAFF
DNA: TGCGCCAGCAGCGGTCAGGGGAGGGTGAACACTGAAGCTTTCTTT

J: TRBJ2-1
D: TRBD1
size: few
V: TRBV5-1
CDR3: CASSLGQGVDEQFF
DNA: TGCGCCAGCAGCCTAGGACAGGGGGTCGATGAGCAGTTCTTC

J: TRBJ2-7
D: -
size: few
V: TRBV6-6
CDR3: CASKSSYEQYF
DNA: TGTGCCAGCAAGAGTAGCTACGAGCAGTACTTC

J: TRBJ1-2
D: -
size: few
V: TRBV9
CDR3: CASSPRTVFYGYTF
DNA: TGTGCCAGCAGCCCCCGGACGGTTTTCTATGGCTACACCTTC

J: TRBJ2-5
D: -
size: many
V: TRBV20-1
CDR3: CSALQETQYF
DNA: TGCAGTGCCCTACAAGAGACCCAGTACTTC

J: TRBJ2-7
D: -
size: few
V: TRBV2
CDR3: CASEFYEQYF
DNA: TGTGCCAGCGAGTTCTACGAGCAGTACTTC

J: TRBJ2-7
D: -
size: -
V: TRBV7-9
CDR3: CASSLLVWSEQYF
DNA: TGTGCCAGCAGCTTGCTTGTTTGGTCCGAGCAGTACTTC

J: TRBJ1-6
D: -
size: -
V: TRBV15
CDR3: CATSRDENSPLHF
DNA: TGTGCCACCAGCAGAGATGAGAATTCACCCCTCCACTTT

J: TRBJ2-3
D: -
size: few
V: TRBV5-5
CDR3: CASSLRAAYSTDTQYF
DNA: TGTGCCAGCAGCTTGCGGGCGGCTTATAGCACAGATACGCAGTATTTT

J: TRBJ2-5
D: -
size: few
V: TRBV6-2/TRBV6-3
CDR3: CASSYVRGTRFF
DNA: TGTGCCAGCAGTTACGTCCGCGGGACACGGTTCTTC

J: TRBJ2-3
D: -
size: few
V: TRBV7-2
CDR3: CASSRQGGTSTDTQYF
DNA: TGTGCCAGCAGCCGACAGGGAGGAACTAGCACAGATACGCAGTATTTT

J: TRBJ2-4
D: TRBD1
size: few
V: TRBV7-2
CDR3: CASSFPTGPGAKNIQYF
DNA: TGTGCCAGCAGCTTTCCGACAGGGCCTGGGGCCAAAAACATTCAGTACTTC

J: TRBJ1-2
D: -
size: few
V: TRBV7-2
CDR3: CASSLVTNYGYTF
DNA: TGTGCCAGCAGCTTAGTAACTAACTATGGCTACACCTTC

J: TRBJ1-1
D: -
size: -
V: TRBV30
CDR3: CAWIPLGTEAFF
DNA: TGTGCCTGGATACCACTTGGGACAGAAGCTTTCTTT

J: TRBJ2-7
D: TRBD2
size: few
V: TRBV7-8
CDR3: CASSILAGWTYEQYF
DNA: TGTGCCAGCAGCATCCTAGCGGGGTGGACCTACGAGCAGTACTTC

J: TRBJ1-5
D: -
size: -
V: TRBV12-3/TRBV12-4
CDR3: CASSLGPQDGNQPQHF
DNA: TGTGCCAGCAGCTTAGGGCCCCAGGACGGCAATCAGCCCCAGCATTTT

J: TRBJ2-7
D: -
size: few
V: TRBV30
CDR3: CAWNTGRTYEQYF
DNA: TGTGCCTGGAATACGGGACGAACCTACGAGCAGTACTTC

J: TRBJ1-1
D: -
size: -
V: TRBV3-1
CDR3: CASSGPTEAFF
DNA: TGTGCCAGCAGCGGTCCCACTGAAGCTTTCTTT

J: TRBJ2-7
D: -
size: -
V: TRBV7-8
CDR3: CASSSREYGHYEQYF
DNA: TGTGCCAGCAGCTCCCGGGAATATGGGCACTACGAGCAGTACTTC

J: TRBJ1-2
D: -
size: few
V: TRBV4-3
CDR3: CASSQDGHNYGYTF
DNA: TGCGCCAGCAGCCAAGATGGACACAACTATGGCTACACCTTC

J: TRBJ1-2
D: -
size: many
V: TRBV7-2
CDR3: CASSSGGTANYGYTF
DNA: TGTGCCAGCAGCTCGGGGGGAACCGCTAACTATGGCTACACCTTC

J: TRBJ2-7
D: TRBD2
size: -
V: TRBV9
CDR3: CASSLLASGASYEQYF
DNA: TGTGCCAGCAGCCTCTTGGCTAGCGGGGCTTCCTACGAGCAGTACTTC

J: TRBJ2-3
D: TRBD2
size: -
V: TRBV7-3
CDR3: CASSFLAGTSTDTQYF
DNA: TGTGCCAGCAGCTTCCTAGCGGGGACTAGCACAGATACGCAGTATTTT